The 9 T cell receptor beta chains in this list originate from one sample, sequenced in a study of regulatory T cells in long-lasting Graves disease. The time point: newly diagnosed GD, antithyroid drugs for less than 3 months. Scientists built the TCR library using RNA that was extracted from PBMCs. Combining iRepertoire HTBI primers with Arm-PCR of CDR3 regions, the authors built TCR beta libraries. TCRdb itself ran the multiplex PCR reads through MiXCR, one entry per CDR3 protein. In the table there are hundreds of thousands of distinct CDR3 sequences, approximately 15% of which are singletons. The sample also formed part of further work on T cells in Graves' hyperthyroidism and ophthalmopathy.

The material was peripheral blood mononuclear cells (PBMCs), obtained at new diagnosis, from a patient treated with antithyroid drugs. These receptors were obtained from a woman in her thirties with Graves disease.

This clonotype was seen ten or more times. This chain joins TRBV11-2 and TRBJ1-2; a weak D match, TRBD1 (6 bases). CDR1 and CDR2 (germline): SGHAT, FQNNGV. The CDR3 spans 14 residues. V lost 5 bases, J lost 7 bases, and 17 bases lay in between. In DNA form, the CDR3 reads TGTGCCAGCAGCCAAGGACAGTCTAGAGGTGGCTACACCTTC. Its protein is CASSQGQSRGGYTF.

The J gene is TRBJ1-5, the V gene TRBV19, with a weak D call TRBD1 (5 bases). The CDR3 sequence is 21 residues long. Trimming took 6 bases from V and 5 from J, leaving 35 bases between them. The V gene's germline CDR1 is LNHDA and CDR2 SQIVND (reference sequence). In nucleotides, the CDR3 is TGTGCCAGTAGAACTACCCTATACGAGGGTGTTACACTCACGGGGGATCAGCCCCAGCATTTT. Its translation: CASRTTLYEGVTLTGDQPQHF.

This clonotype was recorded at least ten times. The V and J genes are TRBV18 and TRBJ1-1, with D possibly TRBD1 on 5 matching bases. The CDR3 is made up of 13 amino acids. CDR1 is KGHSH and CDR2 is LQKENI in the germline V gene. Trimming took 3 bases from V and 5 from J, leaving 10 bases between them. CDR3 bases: TGTGCCAGCTCACCGGAACGGGGGACTGAAGCTTTCTTT. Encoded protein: CASSPERGTEAFF.

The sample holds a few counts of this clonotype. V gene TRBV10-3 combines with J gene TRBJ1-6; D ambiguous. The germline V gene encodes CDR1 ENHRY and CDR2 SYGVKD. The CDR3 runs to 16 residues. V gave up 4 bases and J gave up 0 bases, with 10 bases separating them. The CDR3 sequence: CAISVAGSSYNSPLHF. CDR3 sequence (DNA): TGTGCCATCAGTGTCGCTGGGAGCTCCTATAATTCACCCCTCCACTTT.

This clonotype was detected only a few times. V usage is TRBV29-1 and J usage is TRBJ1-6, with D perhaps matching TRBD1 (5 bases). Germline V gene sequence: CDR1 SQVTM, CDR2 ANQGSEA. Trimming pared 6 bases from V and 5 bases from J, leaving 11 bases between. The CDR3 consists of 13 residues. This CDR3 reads CSVADTNNSPLHF. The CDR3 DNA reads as TGCAGCGTCGCGGACACTAATAATTCACCCCTCCACTTT.

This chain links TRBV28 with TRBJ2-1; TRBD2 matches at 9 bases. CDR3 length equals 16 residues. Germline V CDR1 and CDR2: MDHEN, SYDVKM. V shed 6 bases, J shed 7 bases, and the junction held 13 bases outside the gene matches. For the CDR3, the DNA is TGTGCCAGCAGCCTCCCGATTAGCGGGAGTAGGAATGAGCAGTTCTTC. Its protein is CASSLPISGSRNEQFF. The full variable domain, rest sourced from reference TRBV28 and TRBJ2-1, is DVKVTQSSRYLVKRTGEKVFLECVQDMDHENMFWYRQDPGLGLRLIYFSYDVKMKEKGDIPEGYSVSREKKERFSLILESASTNQTSMYLCASSLPISGSRNEQFFGPGTRLTVL.

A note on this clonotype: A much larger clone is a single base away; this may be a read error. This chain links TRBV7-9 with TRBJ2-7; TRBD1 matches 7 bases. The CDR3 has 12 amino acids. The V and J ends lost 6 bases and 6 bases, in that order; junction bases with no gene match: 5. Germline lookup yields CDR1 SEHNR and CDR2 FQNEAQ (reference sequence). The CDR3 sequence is CASRGTDCEQYF. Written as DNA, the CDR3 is TGTGCCAGCAGAGGGACAGACTGCGAGCAGTACTTC.

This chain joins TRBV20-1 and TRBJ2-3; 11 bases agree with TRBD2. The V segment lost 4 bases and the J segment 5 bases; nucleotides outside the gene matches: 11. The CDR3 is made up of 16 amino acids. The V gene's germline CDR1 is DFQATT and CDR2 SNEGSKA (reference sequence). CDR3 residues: CSAIPSLAGDLDTQYF. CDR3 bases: TGCAGTGCTATCCCTTCACTAGCGGGAGATCTAGATACGCAGTATTTT.

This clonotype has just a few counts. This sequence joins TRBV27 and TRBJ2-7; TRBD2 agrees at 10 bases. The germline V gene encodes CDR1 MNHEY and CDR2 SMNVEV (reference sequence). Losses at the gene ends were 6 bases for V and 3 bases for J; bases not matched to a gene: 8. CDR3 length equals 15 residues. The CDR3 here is CASSPLSGRDYEQYF. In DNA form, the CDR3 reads TGTGCCAGCAGCCCCTTGAGCGGGAGGGACTACGAGCAGTACTTC.